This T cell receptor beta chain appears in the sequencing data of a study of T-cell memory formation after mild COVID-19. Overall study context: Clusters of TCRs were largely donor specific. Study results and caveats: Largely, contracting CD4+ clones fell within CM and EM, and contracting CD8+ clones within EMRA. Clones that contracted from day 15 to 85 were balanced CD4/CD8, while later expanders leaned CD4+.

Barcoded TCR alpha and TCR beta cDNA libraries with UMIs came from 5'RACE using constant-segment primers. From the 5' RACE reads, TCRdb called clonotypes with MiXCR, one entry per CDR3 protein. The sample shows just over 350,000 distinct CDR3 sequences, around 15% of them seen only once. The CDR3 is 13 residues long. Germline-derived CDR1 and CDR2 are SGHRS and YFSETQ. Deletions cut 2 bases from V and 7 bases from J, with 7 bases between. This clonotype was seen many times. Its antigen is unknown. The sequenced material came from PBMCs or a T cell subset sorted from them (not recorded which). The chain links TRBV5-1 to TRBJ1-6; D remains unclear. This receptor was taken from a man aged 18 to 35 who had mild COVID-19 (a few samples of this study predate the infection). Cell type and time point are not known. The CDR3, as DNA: TGCGCCAGCAGCTTAAGCCCGAATTCACCCCTCCACTTT. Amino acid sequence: CASSLSPNSPLHF.